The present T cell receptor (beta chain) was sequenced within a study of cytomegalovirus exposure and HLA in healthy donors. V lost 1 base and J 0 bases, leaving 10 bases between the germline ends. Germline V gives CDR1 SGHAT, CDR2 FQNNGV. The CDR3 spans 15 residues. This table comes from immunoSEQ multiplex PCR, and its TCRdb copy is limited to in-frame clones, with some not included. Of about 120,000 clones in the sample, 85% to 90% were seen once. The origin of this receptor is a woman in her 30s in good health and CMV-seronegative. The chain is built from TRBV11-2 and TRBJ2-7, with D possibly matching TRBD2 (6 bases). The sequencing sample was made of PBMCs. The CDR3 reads CASSLAGRSSYEQYF. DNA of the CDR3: TGTGCCAGCAGCTTAGCGGGGAGGAGCTCCTACGAGCAGTACTTC.